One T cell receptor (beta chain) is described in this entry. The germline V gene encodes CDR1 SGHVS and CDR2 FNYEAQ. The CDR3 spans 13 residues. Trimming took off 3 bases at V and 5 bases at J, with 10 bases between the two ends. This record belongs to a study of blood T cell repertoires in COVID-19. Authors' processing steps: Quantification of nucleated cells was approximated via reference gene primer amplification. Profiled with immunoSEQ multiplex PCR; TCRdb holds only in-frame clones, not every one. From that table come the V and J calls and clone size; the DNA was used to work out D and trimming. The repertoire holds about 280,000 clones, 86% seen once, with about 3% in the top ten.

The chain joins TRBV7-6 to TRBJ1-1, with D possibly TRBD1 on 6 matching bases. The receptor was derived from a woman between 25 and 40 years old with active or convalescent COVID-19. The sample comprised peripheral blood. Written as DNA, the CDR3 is TGTGCCAGCAGCTTCGAAGGGGGTACTGAAGCTTTCTTT. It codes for CASSFEGGTEAFF.